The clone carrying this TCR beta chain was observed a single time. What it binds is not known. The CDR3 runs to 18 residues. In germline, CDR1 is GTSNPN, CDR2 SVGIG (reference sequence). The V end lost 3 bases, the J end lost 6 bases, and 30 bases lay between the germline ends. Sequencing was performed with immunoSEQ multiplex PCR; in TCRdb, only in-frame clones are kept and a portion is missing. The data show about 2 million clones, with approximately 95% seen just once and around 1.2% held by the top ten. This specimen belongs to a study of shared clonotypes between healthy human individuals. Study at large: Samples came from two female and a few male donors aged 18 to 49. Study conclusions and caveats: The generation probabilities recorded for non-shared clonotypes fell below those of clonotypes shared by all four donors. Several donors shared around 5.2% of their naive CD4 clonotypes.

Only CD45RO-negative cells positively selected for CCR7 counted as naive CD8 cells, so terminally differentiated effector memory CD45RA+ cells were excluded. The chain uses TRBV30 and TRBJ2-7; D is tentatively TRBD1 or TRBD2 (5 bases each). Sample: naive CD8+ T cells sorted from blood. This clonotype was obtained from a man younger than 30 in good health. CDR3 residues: CAWSPRGTGQGLVREQYF. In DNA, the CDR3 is TGTGCCTGGAGCCCCCGGGGTACGGGGCAGGGTTTAGTGCGCGAGCAGTACTTC.